This T cell receptor beta chain was sequenced for a study of T cell responses to AZD1222 COVID-19 vaccine. Overall study results and limits: Elevations in Spike-specific TCR breadth and depth followed administration of two AZD1222 doses. The study sampled repertoires only after the peak T cell response. Donors, mostly white British, included more females; clonal diversity was possibly underestimated.

This clone was seen once. The antigen is not known. TCRdb's copy holds only in-frame clones and misses some; the assay was immunoSEQ multiplex PCR. The data contain more than 80,000 clones, approximately 83% of them seen just once; the ten biggest clones take up 12%. Germline values: CDR1 KGHDR, CDR2 SFDVKD. V was trimmed by 5 bases and J by 1 base, leaving 8 bases between them. CDR3 length: 15 residues. V usage is TRBV24-1 and J usage is TRBJ2-6; D may be TRBD1 (5 bases). The receptor's source is an adult who received the AZD1222 COVID-19 vaccine. Sequenced here: peripheral blood, sampled 28 days after the second AZD1222 dose. This CDR3 is CATSVSGSGANVLTF. CDR3 in DNA: TGTGCCACCAGTGTCTCAGGGTCTGGGGCCAACGTCCTGACTTTC.